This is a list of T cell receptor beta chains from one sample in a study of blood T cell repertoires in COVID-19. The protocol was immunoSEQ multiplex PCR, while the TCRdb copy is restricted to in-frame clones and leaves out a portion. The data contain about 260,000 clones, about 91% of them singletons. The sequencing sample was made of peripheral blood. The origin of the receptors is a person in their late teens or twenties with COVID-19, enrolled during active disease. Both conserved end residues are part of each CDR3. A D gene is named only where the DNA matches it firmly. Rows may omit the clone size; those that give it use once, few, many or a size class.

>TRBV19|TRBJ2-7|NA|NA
TGTGCCAGTAGTCAAAGGACACGGCAAGTCTACGAGCAGTACTTC
CASSQRTRQVYEQYF
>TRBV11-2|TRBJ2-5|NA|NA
TGTGCCAGCAGCTTAGGGACAGTACTCAATCAAGAGACCCAGTACTTC
CASSLGTVLNQETQYF
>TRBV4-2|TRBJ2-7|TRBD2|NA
TGTGCCAGCAGCCAAACTAGCGCGGAGCAGTACTTC
CASSQTSAEQYF
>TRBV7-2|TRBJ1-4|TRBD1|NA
TGTGCCAGCAGCCTCCGACAGGGATTTGAAAAACTGTTTTTT
CASSLRQGFEKLFF
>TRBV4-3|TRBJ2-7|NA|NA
TGCGCCAGCAGCCAAGAATTCTGGCAGGGGAGCTACGAGCAGTACTTC
CASSQEFWQGSYEQYF
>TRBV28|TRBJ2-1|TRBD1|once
TGTGCCAGCAGCACTAGGGACAGGTCCCATATATATAATGAGCAGTTCTTC
CASSTRDRSHIYNEQFF
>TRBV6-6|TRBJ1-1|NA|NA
TGTGCCAGCAGTTACCCGGAGGGGTCTATCCGGGCTTTCTTT
CASSYPEGSIRAFF
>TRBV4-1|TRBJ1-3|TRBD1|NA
TGCGCCAGCAGCCAAGTATGGGACAGGAGTTATGGAAACACCATATATTTT
CASSQVWDRSYGNTIYF
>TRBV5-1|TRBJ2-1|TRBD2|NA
TGCGCCAGCAGCGGCGGGACTAGCGGGAGTAATGAGCAGTTCTTC
CASSGGTSGSNEQFF
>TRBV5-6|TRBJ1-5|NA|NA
TGTGCCAGCAGCTTGGCAGGGCAAAATCAGCCCCAGCATTTT
CASSLAGQNQPQHF
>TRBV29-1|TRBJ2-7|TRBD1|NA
TGCAGCGCCGGGACAGGGTACGAGCAGTACTTC
CSAGTGYEQYF
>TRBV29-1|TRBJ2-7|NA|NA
TGCAGCGTTGCGTCGGGTAGTGGCGAGCAGTACTTC
CSVASGSGEQYF
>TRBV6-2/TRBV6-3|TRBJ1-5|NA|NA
TGTGCCAGCAGTTACTCTCTAGGTAGCAATCAGCCCCAGCATTTT
CASSYSLGSNQPQHF
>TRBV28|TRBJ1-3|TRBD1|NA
TGTGCCAGCAGTTTAGGGACAGGTAATTTTAGGGCGTCTGGAAACACCATATATTTT
CASSLGTGNFRASGNTIYF
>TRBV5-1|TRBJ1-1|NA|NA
TGCGCCAGCAGCTTGACGGCAGGCGAAGCTTTCTTT
CASSLTAGEAFF
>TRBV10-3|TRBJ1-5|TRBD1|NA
TGTGCCATCAGTCCGGTACAGGGGGACAGTCAGCCCCAGCATTTT
CAISPVQGDSQPQHF
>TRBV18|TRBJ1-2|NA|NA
TGTGCCAGCTCACCATTCCCGGACAACAACTATGGCTACACCTTC
CASSPFPDNNYGYTF
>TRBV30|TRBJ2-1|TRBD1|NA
TGTGCCTGGAGTAGCCGGGACAGTCAGTTCTTC
CAWSSRDSQFF
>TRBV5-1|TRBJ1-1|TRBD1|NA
TGCGCCAGCAGCTTGGAGACAGGGTATCTCACTGAAGCTTTCTTT
CASSLETGYLTEAFF
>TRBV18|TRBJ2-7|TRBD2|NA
TGTGCCAGCTCACCACCCGGCCTAGCGGGGCGCTACGAGCAGTACTTC
CASSPPGLAGRYEQYF
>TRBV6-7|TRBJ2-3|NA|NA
TGTGCCAGCAGAGAACAAAACGCCATAGCGGCAAGCCTGACCTTCACAGATACGCAGTATTTT
CASREQNAIAASLTFTDTQYF
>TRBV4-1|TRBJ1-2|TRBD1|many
TGCGCCAGCAGCCAAGATCCCTTAGCCGGGACAGGGGGCTATGGCTACACCTTC
CASSQDPLAGTGGYGYTF